Below, 15 T cell receptor beta chains from the same sample are listed, as sequenced in a study of blood T cell repertoires in COVID-19. Produced via immunoSEQ multiplex PCR; TCRdb's table is partial and in-frame only. The sample has around 270,000 clones; around 88% are singletons. Specimen: peripheral blood. The source is a man in his forties with acute or convalescent COVID-19.

The rearrangement links TRBV29-1 to TRBJ1-2; TRBD1 matches at 7 bases. Germline-derived CDR1 and CDR2 are SQVTM and ANQGSEA. V lost 7 bases, J lost 3 bases, and 8 bases stayed unmatched. The CDR3 contains 13 residues. In DNA form, the CDR3 reads TGCAGCGCTAGCGACAGGGTCGACTATGGCTACACCTTC. Protein: CSASDRVDYGYTF.

V usage is TRBV7-8 and J usage is TRBJ1-1, with D perhaps TRBD1 (6 bases). This CDR3 has 13 amino acids. V was clipped by 4 bases and J by 5 bases, with 11 bases between them. The germline V gene has CDR1 SGHVS and CDR2 FQNEAQ. CDR3 sequence reads: CASSSQGWTEAFF. CDR3 sequence (DNA): TGTGCCAGCAGCTCACAGGGTTGGACTGAAGCTTTCTTT.

The J gene is TRBJ2-7, the V gene TRBV6-1, with TRBD2 matching 8 bases. This CDR3 is built from 14 residues. The J segment lost 4 bases and the V segment lost 2 bases, leaving 4 bases of the junction unmatched. The germline gives CDR1 MNHNS, CDR2 SASEGT. The CDR3, as DNA: TGTGCCAGCAGTGAATATCCGGGAGGGTACGAGCAGTACTTC. Encoded protein: CASSEYPGGYEQYF.

This rearrangement joins TRBV11-3 to TRBJ1-2; D call uncertain. CDR3 length: 14 residues. CDR1 is SGHNT and CDR2 is YENEEA in the germline V gene. Trimming took 8 bases from V and 8 from J, leaving 21 bases between them. Written as DNA, the CDR3 is TGTGCCAGCTCCTCCGGGGTAACTCGGAACGGCTACACCTTC. Its protein is CASSSGVTRNGYTF.

This sequence joins TRBV3-1 (or the pseudogene TRBV3-2) and TRBJ1-1; weak D call: TRBD1 (5 bases). Germline V gene data show CDR1 as LGHDT and CDR2 as YNNKEL (reference sequence). V was shortened by 4 bases and J by 1 base, with 10 bases between the two germline ends. The CDR3 runs to 14 residues. The CDR3 here is CASSRLTANTEAFF. In DNA, the CDR3 is TGTGCCAGCAGCCGCCTGACAGCGAACACTGAAGCTTTCTTT.

The chain combines TRBV5-4 with TRBJ2-7, with D tentatively TRBD2 (6 bases). The CDR3 sequence is 15 residues long. Between the trimmed V and J ends, which lost 2 bases and 2 bases, there was a span of 14 bases. Germline loops: CDR1 SGHNT, CDR2 YYREEE (reference sequence). This chain's CDR3 is CASSFPGDPPYEQYF. The CDR3 DNA is TGTGCCAGCAGCTTTCCGGGGGACCCACCCTACGAGCAGTACTTC.

The rearrangement uses TRBV9 and TRBJ1-2; 7 nucleotides agree with TRBD1. CDR1 is SGDLS and CDR2 is YYNGEE in the germline V gene. The length of the CDR3 is 14 residues. The trim removed 4 bases at V and 0 bases at J, leaving 3 bases unmatched. DNA for the CDR3: TGTGCCAGCAGCCCAGGGGGAGCTAACTATGGCTACACCTTC. Its translation: CASSPGGANYGYTF.

This clone was recorded only once. The chain is built from TRBV5-6 and TRBJ1-2; D is undetermined. Germline loops: CDR1 SGHDT, CDR2 YYEEEE. V lost 4 bases and J lost 2, with 21 bases in between. This CDR3 comprises 17 residues. CDR3: CASSAEEDRVMNYGYTF. The CDR3 nucleotides are TGTGCCAGCAGCGCCGAGGAGGATCGAGTTATGAACTATGGCTACACCTTC.

The genes are TRBV5-1 and TRBJ2-3, with D tentatively TRBD1 (7 bases). The germline CDR1 and CDR2 sequences are SGHRS and YFSETQ. The CDR3 contains 15 residues. V was clipped by 3 bases and J by 3 bases, with 14 bases between them. The CDR3 loop reads CASSSDREETDTQYF. The CDR3 DNA reads TGCGCCAGCAGCTCCGACAGGGAGGAGACAGATACGCAGTATTTT.

This clone was recorded once. The V call is TRBV6-1, the J call TRBJ2-1; 9 bases map to TRBD2. Per the germline V gene, CDR1 is MNHNS and CDR2 is SASEGT. The CDR3 length is 13 residues. With 3 bases clipped from V and 6 bases from J, the junction kept 0 bases outside the gene matches. CDR3 coding DNA: TGTGCCAGCAGTGAGGGACTAGCCAATGAGCAGTTCTTC. Its protein product is CASSEGLANEQFF.

J is TRBJ2-2 and V is TRBV27, with 8 bases identical to TRBD1. The CDR3 runs 19 residues. With 8 bases clipped from V and 4 bases from J, the junction kept 21 bases outside the gene matches. Looked up from germline, CDR1 is MNHEY and CDR2 is SMNVEV (reference sequence). The CDR3 is CASGTRDRSNLGGTGELFF. DNA for the CDR3: TGTGCCAGCGGCACCCGGGACAGGTCCAACTTAGGTGGCACCGGGGAGCTGTTTTTT.

The genes are TRBV6-6 and TRBJ2-7, with D possibly TRBD1 on 6 matching bases. The V end was cut by 3 bases, the J end by 3 bases, with 12 bases between. The CDR3 is made up of 14 amino acids. Germline CDR1 reads MNHNY; CDR2 reads SVGAGI (reference sequence). CDR3 DNA sequence: TGTGCCAGCAGTTATCCGGGACAAGTCTACGAGCAGTACTTC. It specifies CASSYPGQVYEQYF.

J is TRBJ1-6 and V is TRBV6-5; D is unresolved. The CDR3 is made up of 13 amino acids. Germline CDR1 is MNHEY and CDR2 is SVGAGI. Trimming stripped 7 bases from V and 10 bases from J, with 14 bases between. CDR3 sequence (DNA): TGTGCCAGCACCTTAGACAATTTGTCACCCCTCCACTTT. Its translation: CASTLDNLSPLHF.

The chain employs TRBV5-1 and TRBJ1-1; D is unclear. Germline CDR1 is SGHRS and CDR2 is YFSETQ. The CDR3 is made up of 16 amino acids. Trimming stripped 0 bases from V and 3 bases from J, with 15 bases between. The CDR3 sequence: CASSLAIQSPHTEAFF. The CDR3 DNA reads as TGCGCCAGCAGCTTGGCAATACAGTCCCCCCACACTGAAGCTTTCTTT. Supplemented by reference TRBV5-1 and TRBJ1-1, the full variable domain reads KAGVTQTPRYLIKTRGQQVTLSCSPISGHRSVSWYQQTPGQGLQFLFEYFSETQRNKGNFPGRFSGRQFSNSRSEMNVSTLELGDSALYLCASSLAIQSPHTEAFFGQGTRLTVV.

This chain links TRBV9 with TRBJ2-3, with D possibly matching TRBD2 (6 bases). The V gene lost 3 bases and the J gene lost 6 bases, with 11 bases spanning the gap. Per germline, CDR1 SGDLS and CDR2 YYNGEE. The CDR3 sequence is 13 residues long. The CDR3 spells CASSGGTPDTQYF. CDR3 coding DNA: TGTGCCAGCAGCGGCGGGACCCCCGATACGCAGTATTTT.